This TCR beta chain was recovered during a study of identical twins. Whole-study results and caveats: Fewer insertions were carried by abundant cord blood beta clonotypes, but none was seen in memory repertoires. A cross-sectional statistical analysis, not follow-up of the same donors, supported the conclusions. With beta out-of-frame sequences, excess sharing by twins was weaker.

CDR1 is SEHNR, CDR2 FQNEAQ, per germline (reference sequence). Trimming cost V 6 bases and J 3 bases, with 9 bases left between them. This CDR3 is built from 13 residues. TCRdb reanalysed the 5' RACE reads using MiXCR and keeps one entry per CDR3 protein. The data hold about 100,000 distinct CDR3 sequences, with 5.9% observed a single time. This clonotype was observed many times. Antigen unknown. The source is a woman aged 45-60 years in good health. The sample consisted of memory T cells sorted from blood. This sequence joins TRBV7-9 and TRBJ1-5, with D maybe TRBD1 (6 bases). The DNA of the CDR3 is TGTGCCAGCAGTAACAGGGACAATCAGCCCCAGCATTTT. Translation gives CASSNRDNQPQHF. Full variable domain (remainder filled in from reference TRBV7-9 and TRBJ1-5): DTGVSQNPRHKITKRGQNVTFRCDPISEHNRLYWYRQTLGQGPEFLTYFQNEAQLEKSRLLSDRFSAERPKGSFSTLEIQRTEQGDSAMYLCASSNRDNQPQHFGDGTRLSIL.